Presented here are 15 T cell receptor beta chains from one specimen sequenced in a study of immune evolution from preneoplasia to lung adenocarcinoma. The method was immunoSEQ multiplex PCR; TCRdb's version includes in-frame clones alone and lacks a portion of them. The table includes 13,000 to 15,000 clones, 81% detected once. The source material was FFPE minimally invasive lung adenocarcinoma tissue. These receptors were collected from a person aged 60 to 80 with lung adenocarcinoma.

The V gene is TRBV18, the J gene TRBJ2-7; D gene ambiguous. The CDR3 has 13 residues. Trimming cost V 2 bases and J 4 bases, with 9 bases left between them. From germline, CDR1 is KGHSH and CDR2 LQKENI. CDR3 DNA sequence: TGTGCCAGCTCACCAGGATGGGATTACGAGCAGTACTTC. Translating it yields CASSPGWDYEQYF.

DNA for the CDR3: TGTGCCAGCTCACCCAGACAGGTCGGGGAGGAAAAACTGTTTTTT. Translating it yields CASSPRQVGEEKLFF. The rearrangement joins TRBV18 to TRBJ1-4, with a weak D call TRBD1 (6 bases). CDR1 KGHSH and CDR2 LQKENI come from the germline V gene. V was cut by 3 bases and J by 8 bases, with 16 bases left in between. The CDR3 has 15 amino acids.

The chain carries TRBV27 and TRBJ2-5; D is uncertain. V gave up 2 bases and J gave up 4 bases, with 8 bases separating them. Looked up from germline, CDR1 is MNHEY and CDR2 is SMNVEV (reference sequence). This CDR3 has 13 amino acids. CDR3 region: CASSLRYSETQYF. In nucleotides, the CDR3 is TGTGCCAGCAGTTTACGGTATTCAGAGACCCAGTACTTC.

This clone has only one observation. V and J are TRBV30 and TRBJ1-6, with TRBD1 as a possible D gene (6 bases). V was clipped by 0 bases and J by 4 bases, with 7 bases between them. CDR1 is GTSNPN and CDR2 is SVGIG in the germline V gene (reference sequence). CDR3 length equals 14 residues. CDR3 in DNA: TGTGCCTGGAGTGTAGACAGGTATAATTCACCCCTCCACTTT. It encodes CAWSVDRYNSPLHF.

This chain joins TRBV4-3 and TRBJ2-7; TRBD1 agrees at 8 bases. Germline loops: CDR1 LGHNA, CDR2 YSLEER. This CDR3 comprises 16 residues. Trimming removed 1 base from V and 0 bases from J; junction bases left unmatched: 5. CDR3 region: CASSQGWTGSSYEQYF. DNA of the CDR3: TGCGCCAGCAGCCAAGGGTGGACAGGGAGCTCCTACGAGCAGTACTTC.

V is TRBV4-1 and J is TRBJ2-7, with D possibly matching TRBD2 (6 bases). The CDR3 has 14 amino acids. Germline CDR1 reads MGHRA; CDR2 reads YSYEKL. V was trimmed by 1 base and J by 3 bases, leaving 10 bases between them. CDR3 amino acids: CASSQVGGGYEQYF. As DNA, the CDR3 is TGCGCCAGCAGCCAAGTGGGGGGAGGCTACGAGCAGTACTTC.

The V call is TRBV6-6, the J call TRBJ2-7, with D maybe TRBD2 (6 bases). CDR1 MNHNY and CDR2 SVGAGI come from the germline V gene (reference sequence). The V and J ends lost 5 bases and 3 bases respectively, with 8 bases between them. The CDR3 loop spans 12 amino acids. For the CDR3, the DNA is TGTGCCAGCAGTGCCGGGGGCTACGAGCAGTACTTC. Its protein is CASSAGGYEQYF.

Regarding this clone: The junction departs from germline at one end; a sequencing error may be responsible. The V call is TRBV7-7, the J call TRBJ2-2; 12 nucleotides line up with TRBD2. Germline V gene sequence: CDR1 SSHAT, CDR2 FNYEAQ (reference sequence). The CDR3 is made up of 18 amino acids. The CDR3 DNA reads TGTGCTAGCAGCTTAGCCGTGACTAGCGGGAGCGGCACCGGGGAGCTGTTTTTT. Its translation: CASSLAVTSGSGTGELFF.

V is TRBV10-3 and J is TRBJ1-1; a possible D gene is TRBD1 (6 bases). V shed 6 bases and J shed 1 base, with 9 bases lying between them. This CDR3 has 13 residues. Germline assignment: CDR1 ENHRY and CDR2 SYGVKD. The CDR3 is CAIRSDRNTEAFF. CDR3 bases: TGTGCCATCAGATCGGACAGGAACACTGAAGCTTTCTTT.

The chain employs TRBV9 and TRBJ2-5; 15 bases align to TRBD2. With 3 bases clipped from V and 5 bases from J, the junction kept 2 bases outside the gene matches. CDR3 size: 15 residues. CDR1 is SGDLS, CDR2 YYNGEE, per germline. This CDR3 is CASSAGTSGRETQYF. CDR3 sequence (DNA): TGTGCCAGCAGCGCCGGGACTAGCGGGAGGGAGACCCAGTACTTC.

This clone was observed a few times. The chain has TRBV7-2 and TRBJ1-2, with D unclear. The CDR3 is made up of 15 amino acids. Trimming removed 1 base at V and 0 bases at J, with 9 bases between. The germline V gene encodes CDR1 SGHTA and CDR2 FQGNSA. CDR3 in amino acids: CASSLVSDPNYGYTF. DNA for the CDR3: TGTGCCAGCAGCTTAGTTTCAGATCCTAACTATGGCTACACCTTC.

This clone is medium-sized by share. This chain connects TRBV19 to TRBJ2-7, with D possibly being TRBD1 or TRBD2 (5 bases each). From germline, CDR1 is LNHDA and CDR2 SQIVND (reference sequence). This CDR3 is built from 18 residues. Trimming left V 3 bases short and J 0 bases short, with 21 bases between. The CDR3 sequence is CASSIRGAQTQSSYEQYF. CDR3 bases: TGTGCCAGTAGTATTAGAGGGGCCCAAACGCAGAGCTCCTACGAGCAGTACTTC.

The chain employs TRBV4-2 and TRBJ2-7; 9 nucleotides match TRBD2. There are 20 residues in the CDR3. V was pared by 0 bases and J by 0 bases, with 15 bases of the junction left unmatched. CDR1 and CDR2 (germline): LGHNA, YNFKEQ. CDR3 sequence: CASSQESWAGGSTSSYEQYF. The CDR3 DNA follows: TGTGCCAGCAGCCAAGAGTCGTGGGCGGGAGGGTCAACGAGCTCCTACGAGCAGTACTTC.

This chain uses TRBV7-9 with TRBJ1-4; D is perhaps TRBD1 (6 bases). Trimming cost V 2 bases and J 7 bases, with 20 bases left between them. CDR3 length: 17 residues. Looked up from germline, CDR1 is SEHNR and CDR2 is FQNEAQ (reference sequence). In DNA, the CDR3 is TGTGCCAGCAGCTTAACGACAAGGGGGGCATTGGGTGAAAAACTGTTTTTT. This encodes CASSLTTRGALGEKLFF.

In DNA form, the CDR3 reads TGTGCCAGCTCACCACTGGGGGTGAGGAACACTGAAGCTTTCTTT. It specifies CASSPLGVRNTEAFF. V gene TRBV18 combines with J gene TRBJ1-1, with D possibly being TRBD1 (5 bases). Germline V gives CDR1 KGHSH, CDR2 LQKENI. There are 15 residues in the CDR3. V was cut by 1 base and J by 1 base, with 10 bases left in between.